This T cell receptor (beta chain) was identified in a study of cytomegalovirus exposure and HLA in healthy donors. Researchers ran the PCR with 60 Vbeta and 13 Jbeta primers. The method was immunoSEQ multiplex PCR; TCRdb's version includes in-frame clones alone and lacks a portion of them. The sample carries 130,000 or so clones, roughly 75% recorded once. The CDR3 length is 14 residues. The germline CDR1 and CDR2 sequences are MDHEN and SYDVKM. The germline V and J ends were trimmed by 7 bases and 5 bases, with 15 bases remaining between them. Sequenced: PBMCs. The chain recombines TRBV28 with TRBJ2-1, with D unresolved. The clonotype originates from a man aged 25 to 45 in good health and CMV-seronegative. CDR3 in DNA: TGTGCCAGCACCGAACAAATTTTCCACAATGAGCAGTTCTTC. Amino acid sequence: CASTEQIFHNEQFF.